This T cell receptor beta chain was obtained from a study of cytomegalovirus exposure and HLA in healthy donors (dated by TCRdb to about 2017). Turning to the overall study: In an earlier analysis of roughly 590 of the donors, 276 Gb of sequence data and some 100 million unique TCR beta sequences from roughly 190 million T cells were reported. Approximately 300 gigabases of sequencing data and approximately 85 million unique TCR sequences were included in an early release covering 550 to 650 HLA-typed donors. The genetic ancestry cluster associated with self-reported Caucasian donors included roughly 84% of the approximately 400 genotyped donors. The aim of the study was to test whether cataloging public T cell receptors could identify signatures of past pathogen exposure. Using immunosequencing, the study profiled T cell repertoires from around 680 subjects and related those repertoires to cytomegalovirus serostatus. A separate validation cohort of 100 to 150 different subjects was used in addition to the approximately 640-subject first cohort. High-throughput TCR immunosequencing, statistical association of individual TCRs with disease status, and machine learning were combined to predict cytomegalovirus infection status. A later analysis re-examined previously published TCR beta repertoires from 500 to 700 donors and added high-resolution HLA genotyping to investigate patterns of TCR occurrence. In the later analysis, no new phenotypic data were used to find candidate immune exposures; instead, reliance was placed on TCR beta sequences and their occurrence across donors. An earlier analysis of 587 of the donors applied high-throughput TCR beta sequencing to assess whether each TCR beta V gene segment acted as functional or pseudogenic. Alongside the repertoire data, information on donor age, sex, ethnicity and CMV serostatus was compiled. A later genetic analysis used genome-wide SNP genotypes for about three fifths of the roughly 700 donors, treating that subset as a discovery cohort. Every repertoire in the discovery cohort had been generated on one and the same sequencing platform. Both class I and class II loci were covered by HLA typing, at four-digit resolution. The number of typed donors differed by locus: roughly 629-640 for A, B, C, DRB1 and DQB1; 500 to 550 for DQA1; some 610 for DPA1; and some 450 for DPB1. Roughly five DR-DQ haplotypes were handled as single units for association and clustering because linkage in the cohort was strong. Across 398 genotyped donors of the cohort, an average of 235,054 unique TCR beta nucleotide sequences per donor were sequenced, and approximately 19% of those sequences were non-productive. Summary of the overall study and its limitations: At a false discovery rate of 0.05, a later analysis linked 15,000 to 20,000 TCR beta sequences to specific HLA alleles. The classifier was reported to diagnose cytomegalovirus status with high specificity and sensitivity in both the original cohort and the validation cohort. It was suggested by the authors that the approach could potentially be generalized to other disease states and immunological phenotypes. A further reported finding was that TCR beta sequences accurately predicted the HLA-A and HLA-B alleles for most subjects in the first cohort. Because the 87-base-pair reads could not distinguish some IMGT-functional V segments, including TRBV6-2 and TRBV6-3, those segments were excluded. Because HLA typing was missing for some donors at each locus, association tests included only the typed subset. Because counts were too low, more than 15 rarely observed V segments, including chromosome 9 orphons, were left out of the earlier analysis of about 620 of the donors. In a later analysis, TCR association rates were found to vary across HLA loci, with the most associated TCRs seen for DRB1 alleles and the fewest for HLA-C alleles. In a later genetic analysis, fewer N-insertions in productive TCRs were reported among donors in an Asian-associated ancestry cluster than the roughly 700-donor mean. In a later analysis, HLA-associated TCR beta chains were found to be more clonally expanded and to have lower generation probabilities than equally common non-associated chains. A total of about 180 TCR beta chains were listed by the study as associated with cytomegalovirus. In this cohort, only TCR beta chains were sequenced, and detectable features were limited by the absence of alpha or paired-chain data. In vitro tests confirmed that a few of the cytomegalovirus-associated TCR beta chains recognize cytomegalovirus antigens. An earlier analysis of around 540 of the donors showed that most TCR beta V segments appeared in productive rearrangements either about 87% or about 30% of the time, which broadly matched IMGT annotations. Several of the top co-occurrence clusters appeared to be linked to parvovirus B19, influenza, CMV and Epstein-Barr virus, according to a later analysis. A cluster of highly shared sequence variants was judged likely to represent a technical artifact of the sequencing pipeline. While some public TCRs were present in many individuals, most TCR sequences turned up only very rarely across donors. For the cohort, immune exposure information was limited to CMV serostatus. In a later analysis, most CMV-associated TCR beta chains were found to appear HLA-restricted, with HLA associations seemingly driven largely by CMV exposure. Linkage disequilibrium might explain the correlated functional status among segregating V segments, but an unknown experimental factor could not be excluded. V-gene and J-gene trimming of TCR beta chains was associated with a missense DCLRE1C variant in a later genetic analysis, and the association was replicated in an independent cohort. The presence/absence analyses assumed that sequencing depth was roughly uniform across donors, and that assumption may not be true. Assigning TCR associations to individual alleles was difficult when HLA alleles, especially DR and DQ, strongly co-occurred.

The germline V gene yields SGHVS for CDR1 and FQNEAQ for CDR2. The CDR3 contains 17 residues, cysteine and phenylalanine counted. Only the CDR3 part of the read is kept: 51 bases, read in frame from the first base. After removal of 1 base from V and 6 bases from J, the junction retains 8 bases not matched to a gene. The cohort consisted of approximately 670 healthy bone marrow donors. At the time of sampling, every cohort member was nominally healthy, though immune exposures that went unrecorded were likely present. The donor was CMV seropositive and was included in the group of almost 300 seropositive cohort members. Each donor provided a peripheral blood sample, and peripheral blood mononuclear cells were used for TCR beta sequencing. The Qiagen DNeasy Blood Extraction Kit was used to extract genomic DNA from the blood cell samples. Library construction relied on the immunoSEQ multiplex PCR assay. For the multiplex PCR, a mixture combining 60 forward primers for TCR Vbeta segments and 13 reverse primers for TCR Jbeta segments was used. Amplification of the CDR3 region of rearranged TCR beta genes was performed with a multiplex PCR assay on genomic DNA. On the Illumina HiSeq System, the amplified TCR beta libraries were sequenced as 87-base-pair reads. The authors processed their data as follows. Across the roughly 670 repertoires, a later analysis counted approximately 83 million unique TCR beta chains, around 11 million of which were shared by at least two donors. A nearest-neighbor algorithm error-corrected the raw reads and collapsed the reads into unique sequences, merging closely related sequences to remove PCR and sequencing errors. To assign V, D and J gene segments, CDR3 sequences were aligned to IMGT reference sequences. Each retained sequence needed at least a six-nucleotide match to both a V gene segment and a J gene segment. A rearrangement counted as productive if the CDR3 had no stop codons and remained in frame with V and J, and every other rearrangement counted as non-productive. Following IMGT convention, CDR3 was defined as the stretch from the second conserved V-encoded cysteine to the conserved J-encoded phenylalanine. The earlier analysis of approximately 590 of the donors excluded any sequence lacking an unambiguous match to a single V gene segment. In an earlier analysis of 500 to 750 of the donors, V segments were called functional above 56.7% productive rearrangements and were called segregating when the between-donor standard deviation exceeded 5%. A statistical classification framework was built for diagnosing cytomegalovirus status from the catalog of TCR beta chain sequences. In a later analysis, TCR nucleotide sequences were compared against IMGT/GENE-DB human TR gene sequences so that V and J genes could be assigned. The TCRdist pipeline was used in a later analysis to assign CDR3 sequences and most-parsimonious VDJ recombination scenarios. In a later analysis, each TCR beta chain was defined by its CDR3 amino acid sequence together with its V-gene family, and reads without a unique V-gene family were excluded. A later analysis removed 500 to 600 highly shared, low-generation-probability nucleotide sequences to deal with suspected cross-contamination and a sequencing artifact. In a later analysis, a clonal expansion index was calculated for each public chain from normalized within-repertoire ranks of inferred template counts. Generation probabilities in a later analysis came from a VDJ recombination model fitted to out-of-frame rearrangements, and those results were checked against IGoR. Hypergeometric tests were used in a later analysis to score TCR-TCR, TCR-HLA and TCR-CMV co-occurrence, with a repertoire-size bias correction applied to the TCR pairs. A later analysis estimated false discovery rates by permuting HLA or CMV assignments 20 times. In a later analysis, co-occurring TCRs were grouped with DBSCAN, and TCRdist sequence similarity was added when clustering was performed within HLA-allele-positive subsets. Co-occurrence clustering excluded repertoires with fewer than 30,000 or more than 120,000 public chains, plus five with anomalous nucleotide sharing. Entries here come from immuneACCESS through TCRdb and include only in-frame sequences with V and J called. Some clones fail to appear in such tables; in the studies checked, an unresolved V gene covers under half of the shortfall, and the cause of the remainder is unknown. The DNA was the basis for D and trimming; V, J and clone size are from that table. In this sample the table shows some 120,000 clones, approximately 73% of which occur a single time. The leading ten clones occupy about 4.9% of the sample.

This clone was detected a few times. Its binding antigen is unknown. Base qualities are not provided; no much larger clone lies one nucleotide away. Recombination connected TRBV7-8 to TRBJ1-6, and 8 bases in between align with TRBD1. This sequence was found in a man aged 55 to 69 in good health and CMV-seropositive. Sequenced material: PBMCs. The encoded CDR3 is CASSLDRPTGGNSPLHF. Here is the DNA: TGTGCCAGCAGCTTAGACCGCCCCACAGGGGGTAATTCACCCCTCCACTTT.